This entry concerns a single T cell receptor beta chain. Each sorted fraction was over 95% pure. The CDR3 covers 16 residues. V lost 0 bases and J lost 3, with 12 bases in between. Germline lookup yields CDR1 SGHDT and CDR2 YYEEEE. The entirety of the isolated RNA underwent reverse transcription, so expressed TCRB transcripts were sequenced. The protocol was immunoSEQ multiplex PCR, while the TCRdb copy is restricted to in-frame clones and leaves out a portion. The data show 300,000 to 350,000 clones, approximately 15% seen once. The sample belongs to a study of beta chain features in type 1 diabetes. For the study at large: Patient and healthy donor groups were alike in age, gender and cell yields.

The chain employs TRBV5-6 and TRBJ2-2, with TRBD2 as a possible D gene (5 bases). The receptor's source is a man aged 25 to 45 in good health. Sequenced input: central memory CD4+ T cells from blood. CDR3 nucleotides: TGTGCCAGCAGCTTGGCGGAGGCTCTATACACCGGGGAGCTGTTTTTT. This encodes CASSLAEALYTGELFF. Looking up the rest from reference TRBV5-6 and TRBJ2-2 gives the full variable domain: DAGVTQSPTHLIKTRGQQVTLRCSPKSGHDTVSWYQQALGQGPQFIFQYYEEEERQRGNFPDRFSGHQFPNYSSELNVNALLLGDSALYLCASSLAEALYTGELFFGEGSRLTVL.